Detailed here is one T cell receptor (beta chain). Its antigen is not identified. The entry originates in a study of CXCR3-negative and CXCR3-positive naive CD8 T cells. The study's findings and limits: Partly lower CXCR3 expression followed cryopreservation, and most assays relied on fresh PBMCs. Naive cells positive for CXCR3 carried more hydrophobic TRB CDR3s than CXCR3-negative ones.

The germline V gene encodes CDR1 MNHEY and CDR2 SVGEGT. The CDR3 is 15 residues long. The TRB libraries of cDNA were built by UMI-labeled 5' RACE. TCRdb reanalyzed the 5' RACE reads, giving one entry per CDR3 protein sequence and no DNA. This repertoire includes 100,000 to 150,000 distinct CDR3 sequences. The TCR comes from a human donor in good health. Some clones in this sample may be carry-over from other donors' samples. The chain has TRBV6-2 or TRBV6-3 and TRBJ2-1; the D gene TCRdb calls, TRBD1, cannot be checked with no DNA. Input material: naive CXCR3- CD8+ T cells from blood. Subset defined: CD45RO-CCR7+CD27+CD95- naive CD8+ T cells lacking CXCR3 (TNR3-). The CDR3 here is CASSYPDSSRNEQFF.